The 9 T cell receptor beta chains presented below share a single source sample, sequenced in a study of T cells in Graves' hyperthyroidism and ophthalmopathy. Template material for amplifying TCR beta CDR3 regions consisted of RNA transcripts. The HTBI primer set was used in a first-round RT-PCR of the TCR CDR3. TCRdb processed the multiplex PCR reads anew with MiXCR; each CDR3 protein has one entry. The sample carries about 260,000 distinct CDR3 sequences, about a sixth recorded once. Sequenced input: blood. The receptors shown here come from a woman younger than 30 with Graves' ophthalmopathy.

This clonotype appeared a few times. This chain connects TRBV5-1 to TRBJ2-5; TRBD2 matches 7 bases. There are 18 residues in the CDR3. V was clipped by 3 bases and J by 1 base; unmatched bases: 15. Germline CDR1 and CDR2: SGHRS and YFSETQ. Here the CDR3 DNA reads TGCGCCAGCAGCTGGGACTACCAGCCGGTGGCAGGCCAAGAGACCCAGTACTTC. Its translation: CASSWDYQPVAGQETQYF.

This clonotype was seen ten or more times. This chain links TRBV19 with TRBJ2-3; 10 bases align to TRBD1. V shed 5 bases and J 2 bases; nucleotides not matched to a gene: 10. Germline V CDR1 and CDR2: LNHDA, SQIVND (reference sequence). The CDR3 has 17 residues. CDR3 protein: CASSAKDRGRLTDTQYF. The CDR3 DNA sequence: TGTGCCAGTAGTGCGAAAGACAGGGGGCGACTCACAGATACGCAGTATTTT. Filled out from reference TRBV19 and TRBJ2-3, the complete variable domain reads DGGITQSPKYLFRKEGQNVTLSCEQNLNHDAMYWYRQDPGQGLRLIYYSQIVNDFQKGDIAEGYSVSREKKESFPLTVTSAQKNPTAFYLCASSAKDRGRLTDTQYFGPGTRLTVL.

This clonotype was seen ten or more times. The J gene is TRBJ1-1, the V gene TRBV6-1; 9 nucleotides line up with TRBD1. CDR3 length equals 12 residues. Losses at the gene ends were 5 bases for V and 6 bases for J; bases not matched to a gene: 1. Germline CDR1 reads MNHNS; CDR2 reads SASEGT. CDR3 DNA sequence: TGTGCCAGCAGTCGACAGGGGGCTGAAGCTTTCTTT. This encodes CASSRQGAEAFF.

This clonotype was counted at least ten times. The chain links TRBV4-2 to TRBJ2-5; the D call may be TRBD1 or TRBD2 (6 bases each). The germline V and J ends were trimmed by 4 bases and 4 bases, with 16 bases remaining between them. The CDR3 is 15 amino acids. CDR1 is LGHNA, CDR2 YNFKEQ, per germline. The CDR3 bases are TGTGCCAGCAGCCGTGGGGGGCCAGTAAGAGAGACCCAGTACTTC. Protein sequence: CASSRGGPVRETQYF.

This clonotype showed up many times. This chain uses TRBV7-2 with TRBJ1-1; D is unresolved. Trimming shortened V by 4 bases and J by 2 bases, and 8 bases separated the two germline ends. Germline V lookup: CDR1 SGHTA, CDR2 FQGNSA. This CDR3 spans 13 amino acids. The DNA of the CDR3 is TGTGCCAGCAGCTGGAACAGAAACACTGAAGCTTTCTTT. Residues: CASSWNRNTEAFF.

In this sample, this clonotype turned up many times. This chain connects TRBV6-6 to TRBJ1-2; D gene uncertain. Trimming shortened V by 0 bases and J by 5 bases, and 10 bases separated the two germline ends. CDR3 length: 14 amino acids. Germline CDR1 and CDR2: MNHNY and SVGAGI (reference sequence). CDR3 sequence reads: CASSYSPSLYGYTF. DNA of the CDR3: TGTGCCAGCAGTTACTCCCCGTCTCTATATGGCTACACCTTC.

This sequence joins TRBV9 and TRBJ2-2; the D is unclear. Trimming cost V 3 bases and J 6 bases, with 12 bases left between them. CDR3 size: 14 residues. Germline-derived CDR1 and CDR2 are SGDLS and YYNGEE. Here the CDR3 reads CASSAPSSAGELFF. In DNA form, the CDR3 reads TGTGCCAGCAGCGCCCCTTCGTCGGCCGGGGAGCTGTTTTTT.

A remark on this clonotype: A read error may be the cause here, since a much bigger clone is one base away. The rearrangement links TRBV12-3 or TRBV12-4 to TRBJ2-6, with D uncertain. V lost 5 bases and J 4 bases, leaving 12 bases between the germline ends. This CDR3 has 15 amino acids. CDR3 in DNA: TGTGCCAGCAGTGGAGTGGAGAGCGGGGCCAACGTCCTGACTTTC. Translation gives CASSGVESGANVLTF.

The chain is built from TRBV19 and TRBJ2-3, with TRBD2 matching 8 bases. Germline CDR1 and CDR2: LNHDA and SQIVND (reference sequence). V was clipped by 6 bases and J by 4 bases; unmatched bases: 12. The CDR3 is made up of 16 amino acids. This CDR3 is CASRDTGGAFPDTQYF. The CDR3 region has the DNA TGTGCCAGTAGGGATACCGGGGGGGCTTTCCCAGATACGCAGTATTTT. The whole variable domain, filled in from reference TRBV19 and TRBJ2-3, reads DGGITQSPKYLFRKEGQNVTLSCEQNLNHDAMYWYRQDPGQGLRLIYYSQIVNDFQKGDIAEGYSVSREKKESFPLTVTSAQKNPTAFYLCASRDTGGAFPDTQYFGPGTRLTVL.